These T cell receptor beta chains were read from a single sample in a study of T-cell memory formation after mild COVID-19. TCRdb fed the 5' RACE reads into MiXCR, producing one record per CDR3 protein. The repertoire holds hundreds of thousands of distinct CDR3 sequences, with about 18% as singletons. The sample consisted of PBMCs or a T cell subset sorted from them (not recorded which). These receptor sequences come from an adult woman who had mild COVID-19 (a few samples of this study predate the infection). Cell type and time point are not known. Each CDR3 is given with its conserved first and last residue. The order of the fields is clone size, D gene, V gene, J gene, CDR3 protein, CDR3 DNA. The D gene is left open where the match is weak. Clone size appears in some rows only: once, few, many, or a class for an expanded clone.

NA	NA	TRBV9	TRBJ2-3	CASSDGSDTQYF	TGTGCCAGCAGCGACGGTTCAGATACGCAGTATTTT
NA	NA	TRBV6-6	TRBJ2-7	CASTRSGDEQYF	TGTGCCAGCACCCGGTCGGGCGACGAGCAGTACTTC
few	TRBD2	TRBV24-1	TRBJ2-3	CATSDWLGTSGNPQDTQYF	TGTGCCACCAGTGATTGGTTGGGGACTAGCGGGAACCCGCAGGATACGCAGTATTTT
NA	NA	TRBV6-2/TRBV6-3	TRBJ2-7	CASSYSTLPATYEQYF	TGTGCCAGCAGTTACTCGACCCTCCCAGCCACATACGAGCAGTACTTC
few	NA	TRBV15	TRBJ2-7	CATSRARAYEQYF	TGTGCCACCAGCCGGGCCAGGGCCTACGAGCAGTACTTC
NA	TRBD2	TRBV7-8	TRBJ2-1	CASSPSGGTTSYNEQFF	TGTGCCAGCAGCCCTAGCGGGGGCACTACCTCCTACAATGAGCAGTTCTTC
few	TRBD2	TRBV12-3/TRBV12-4	TRBJ2-5	CASKRAGLGVQETQYF	TGTGCCAGCAAACGAGCGGGACTCGGCGTCCAAGAGACCCAGTACTTC
few	NA	TRBV7-2	TRBJ2-1	CASSPQLEQFF	TGTGCCAGCAGCCCCCAATTGGAGCAGTTCTTC
few	NA	TRBV7-9	TRBJ2-7	CASGVPGYEQYF	TGTGCCAGCGGGGTCCCGGGCTACGAGCAGTACTTC
NA	NA	TRBV19	TRBJ2-1	CASKQNPYNEQFF	TGTGCCAGTAAGCAGAATCCGTACAATGAGCAGTTCTTC
few	NA	TRBV11-2	TRBJ1-4	CASSLHNRVYNEKLFF	TGTGCCAGCAGCTTACATAACAGGGTTTATAATGAAAAACTGTTTTTT
NA	TRBD1	TRBV7-6	TRBJ1-5	CASSPGPGGRSNQPQHF	TGTGCCAGCAGCCCCGGGCCAGGGGGCAGGAGCAATCAGCCCCAGCATTTT
few	NA	TRBV5-1	TRBJ2-7	CASSSGSLRNEQYF	TGCGCCAGCAGCTCCGGGTCCCTCCGGAACGAGCAGTACTTC
NA	NA	TRBV30	TRBJ1-4	CAWSVPGAFNEKLFF	TGTGCCTGGAGTGTGCCAGGGGCCTTCAATGAAAAACTGTTTTTT
NA	NA	TRBV18	TRBJ1-1	CASSPGWGTEAFF	TGTGCCAGCTCACCAGGGTGGGGCACTGAAGCTTTCTTT
few	NA	TRBV20-1	TRBJ2-7	CSAREGLYEQYF	TGCAGTGCTAGGGAAGGATTGTACGAGCAGTACTTC
NA	NA	TRBV3-1	TRBJ2-7	CASSQDRAGTPPYEQYF	TGTGCCAGCAGCCAAGATCGAGCAGGGACCCCGCCCTACGAGCAGTACTTC
NA	TRBD1	TRBV7-9	TRBJ1-5	CASSMGQGNQPQHF	TGTGCCAGCAGCATGGGACAGGGCAATCAGCCCCAGCATTTT
NA	TRBD1	TRBV9	TRBJ1-1	CASSAFSGGTEAFF	TGTGCCAGCAGCGCGTTCTCAGGGGGCACTGAAGCTTTCTTT
few	TRBD1	TRBV9	TRBJ2-1	CASSADRGDEQFF	TGTGCCAGCAGCGCGGACAGGGGTGATGAGCAGTTCTTC
NA	NA	TRBV27	TRBJ1-2	CASSLSWSQGASYGYTF	TGTGCCAGCAGTTTATCATGGTCGCAGGGTGCGAGTTATGGCTACACCTTC
many	NA	TRBV29-1	TRBJ2-7	CSVVEPRGRAYEQYF	TGCAGCGTTGTGGAACCTAGGGGCAGGGCCTACGAGCAGTACTTC
few	NA	TRBV20-1	TRBJ2-4	CSARDPALGGIQYF	TGCAGTGCTAGAGATCCCGCCCTGGGGGGCATTCAGTACTTC
NA	NA	TRBV5-4	TRBJ2-1	CASSLSFGNEQFF	TGTGCCAGCAGCTTGTCATTCGGCAATGAGCAGTTCTTC
NA	NA	TRBV12-3/TRBV12-4	TRBJ1-2	CASSFRVQGNYGYTF	TGTGCCAGCAGTTTTAGAGTCCAGGGAAACTATGGCTACACCTTC